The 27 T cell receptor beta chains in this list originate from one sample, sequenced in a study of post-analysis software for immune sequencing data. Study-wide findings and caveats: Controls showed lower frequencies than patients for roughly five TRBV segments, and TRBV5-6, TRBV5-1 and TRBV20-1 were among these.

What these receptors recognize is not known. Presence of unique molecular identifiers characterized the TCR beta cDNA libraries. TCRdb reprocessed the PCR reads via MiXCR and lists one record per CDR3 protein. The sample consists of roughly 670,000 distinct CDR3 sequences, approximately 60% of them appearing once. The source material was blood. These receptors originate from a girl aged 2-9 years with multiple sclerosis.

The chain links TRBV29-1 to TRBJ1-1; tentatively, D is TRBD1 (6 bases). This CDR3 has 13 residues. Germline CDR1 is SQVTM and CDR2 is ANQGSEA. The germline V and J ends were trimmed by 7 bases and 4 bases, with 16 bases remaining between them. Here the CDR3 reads CSGTQGKGTEAFF. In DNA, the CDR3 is TGCAGCGGCACACAGGGTAAGGGCACTGAAGCTTTCTTT. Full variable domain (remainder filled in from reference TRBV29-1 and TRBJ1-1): SAVISQKPSRDICQRGTSLTIQCQVDSQVTMMFWYRQQPGQSLTLIATANQGSEATYESGFVIDKFPISRPNLTFSTLTVSNMSPEDSSIYLCSGTQGKGTEAFFGQGTRLTVV.

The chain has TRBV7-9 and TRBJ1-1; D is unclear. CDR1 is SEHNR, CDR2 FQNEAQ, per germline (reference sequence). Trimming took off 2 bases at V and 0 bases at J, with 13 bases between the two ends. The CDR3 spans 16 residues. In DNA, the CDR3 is TGTGCCAGCAGCTTAAGTCCGGGGAACCTGAACACTGAAGCTTTCTTT. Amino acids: CASSLSPGNLNTEAFF.

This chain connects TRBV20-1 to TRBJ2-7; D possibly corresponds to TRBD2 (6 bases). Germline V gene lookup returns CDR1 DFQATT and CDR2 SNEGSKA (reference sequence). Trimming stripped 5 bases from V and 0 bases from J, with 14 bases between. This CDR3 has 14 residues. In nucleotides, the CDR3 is TGCAGTGCTCCGGGGACTGAGAGCTCCTACGAGCAGTACTTC. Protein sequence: CSAPGTESSYEQYF.

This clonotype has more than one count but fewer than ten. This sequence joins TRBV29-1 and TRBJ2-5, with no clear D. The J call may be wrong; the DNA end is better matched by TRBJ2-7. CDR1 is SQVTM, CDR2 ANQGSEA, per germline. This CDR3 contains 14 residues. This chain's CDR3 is CSVLPYEDAYEQYF. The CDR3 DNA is TGCAGCGTTCTCCCCTATGAGGATGCCTACGAGCAGTACTTC.

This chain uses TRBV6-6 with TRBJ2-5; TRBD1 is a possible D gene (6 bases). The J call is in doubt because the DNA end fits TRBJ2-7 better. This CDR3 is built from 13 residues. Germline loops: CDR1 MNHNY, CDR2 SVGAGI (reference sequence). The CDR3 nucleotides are TGTGCCACCTTATTACAGGGCGCGGACGAGCAGTACTTC. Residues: CATLLQGADEQYF.

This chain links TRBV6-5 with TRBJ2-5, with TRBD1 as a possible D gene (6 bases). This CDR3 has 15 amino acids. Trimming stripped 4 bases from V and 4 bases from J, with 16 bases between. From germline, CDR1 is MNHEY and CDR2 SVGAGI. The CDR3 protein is CASSSMTGVRETQYF. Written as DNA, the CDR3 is TGTGCCAGCAGTTCTATGACAGGAGTCCGAGAGACCCAGTACTTC.

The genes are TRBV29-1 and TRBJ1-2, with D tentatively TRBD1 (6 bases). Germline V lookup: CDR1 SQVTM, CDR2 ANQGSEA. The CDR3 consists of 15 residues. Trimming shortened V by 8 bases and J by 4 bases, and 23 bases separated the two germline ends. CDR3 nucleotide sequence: TGCAGCATAGGGGGGGGACTCGGCGGAGGCTATGGCTACACCTTC. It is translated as CSIGGGLGGGYGYTF.

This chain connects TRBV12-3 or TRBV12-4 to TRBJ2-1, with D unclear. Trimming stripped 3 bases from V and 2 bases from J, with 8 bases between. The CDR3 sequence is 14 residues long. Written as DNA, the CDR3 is TGTGCCAGCAGTTTTTCGCGCACCTACAATGAGCAGTTCTTC. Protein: CASSFSRTYNEQFF.

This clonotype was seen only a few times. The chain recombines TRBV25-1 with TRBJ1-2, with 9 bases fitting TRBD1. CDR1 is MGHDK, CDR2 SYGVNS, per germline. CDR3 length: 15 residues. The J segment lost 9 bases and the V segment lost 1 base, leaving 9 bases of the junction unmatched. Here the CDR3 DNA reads TGTGCCAGCAGTGAATTTTTATGGACAGGGGTGCGCTACACCTTC. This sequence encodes CASSEFLWTGVRYTF.

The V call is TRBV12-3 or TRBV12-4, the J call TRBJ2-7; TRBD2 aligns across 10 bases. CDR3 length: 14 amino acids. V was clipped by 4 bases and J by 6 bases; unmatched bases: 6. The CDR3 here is CASSSPSGSGEQYF. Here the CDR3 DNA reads TGTGCCAGCAGTTCGCCTAGCGGGAGTGGCGAGCAGTACTTC.

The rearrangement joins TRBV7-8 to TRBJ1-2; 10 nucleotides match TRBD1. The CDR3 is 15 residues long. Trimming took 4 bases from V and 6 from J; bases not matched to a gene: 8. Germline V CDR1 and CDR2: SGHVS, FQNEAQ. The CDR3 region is CASSYKTGGGDGYTF. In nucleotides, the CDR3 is TGTGCCAGCAGCTACAAGACAGGGGGCGGGGATGGCTACACCTTC. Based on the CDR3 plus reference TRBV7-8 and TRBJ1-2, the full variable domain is GAGVSQSPRYKVAKRGQDVALRCDPISGHVSLFWYQQALGQGPEFLTYFQNEAQLDKSGLPSDRFFAERPEGSVSTLKIQRTQQEDSAVYLCASSYKTGGGDGYTFGSGTRLTVV.

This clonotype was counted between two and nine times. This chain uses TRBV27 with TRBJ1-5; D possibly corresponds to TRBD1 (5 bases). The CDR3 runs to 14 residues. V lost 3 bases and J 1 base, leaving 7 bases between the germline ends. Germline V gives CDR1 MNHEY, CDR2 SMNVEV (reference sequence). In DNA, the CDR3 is TGTGCCAGCAGTTTCGGGGACAGCAATCAGCCCCAGCATTTT. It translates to CASSFGDSNQPQHF.

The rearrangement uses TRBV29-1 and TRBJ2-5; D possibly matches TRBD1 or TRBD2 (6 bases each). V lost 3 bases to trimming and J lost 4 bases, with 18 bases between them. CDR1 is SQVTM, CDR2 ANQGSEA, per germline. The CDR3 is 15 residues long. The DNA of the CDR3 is TGCAGCGTTGATGTAGTTGGAGAGGGGGGAGAGACCCAGTACTTC. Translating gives CSVDVVGEGGETQYF. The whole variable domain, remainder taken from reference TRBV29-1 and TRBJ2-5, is SAVISQKPSRDICQRGTSLTIQCQVDSQVTMMFWYRQQPGQSLTLIATANQGSEATYESGFVIDKFPISRPNLTFSTLTVSNMSPEDSSIYLCSVDVVGEGGETQYFGPGTRLLVL.

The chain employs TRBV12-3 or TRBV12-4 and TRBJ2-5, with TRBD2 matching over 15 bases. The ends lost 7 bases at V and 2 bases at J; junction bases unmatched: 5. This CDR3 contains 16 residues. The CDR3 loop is CASTRTSGGVQETQYF. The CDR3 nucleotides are TGTGCCAGCACCCGGACTAGCGGGGGGGTGCAAGAGACCCAGTACTTC.

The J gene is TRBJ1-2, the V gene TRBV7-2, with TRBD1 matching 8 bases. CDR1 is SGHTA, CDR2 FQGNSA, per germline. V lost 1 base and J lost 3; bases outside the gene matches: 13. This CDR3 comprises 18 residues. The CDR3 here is CASSLVPIQGGLDYGYTF. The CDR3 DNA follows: TGTGCCAGCAGCTTAGTCCCCATACAGGGGGGGCTGGACTATGGCTACACCTTC.

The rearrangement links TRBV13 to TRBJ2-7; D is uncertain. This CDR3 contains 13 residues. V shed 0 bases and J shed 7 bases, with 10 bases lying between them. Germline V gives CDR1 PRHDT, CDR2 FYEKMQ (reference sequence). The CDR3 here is CASSLGRMAEQYF. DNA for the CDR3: TGTGCCAGCAGCTTAGGCCGAATGGCTGAGCAGTACTTC.

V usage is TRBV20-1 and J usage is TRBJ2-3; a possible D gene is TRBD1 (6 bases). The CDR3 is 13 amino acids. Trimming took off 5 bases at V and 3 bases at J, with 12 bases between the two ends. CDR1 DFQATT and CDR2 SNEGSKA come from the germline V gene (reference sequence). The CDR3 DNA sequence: TGCAGTGCTCGCCTAGACAGGACAGATACGCAGTATTTT. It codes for CSARLDRTDTQYF.

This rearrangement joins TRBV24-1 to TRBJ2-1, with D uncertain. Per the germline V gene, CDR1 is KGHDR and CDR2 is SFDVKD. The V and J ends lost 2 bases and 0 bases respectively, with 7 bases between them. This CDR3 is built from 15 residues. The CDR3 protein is CATSDSQTSYNEQFF. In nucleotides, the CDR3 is TGTGCCACCAGTGATTCCCAGACCTCCTACAATGAGCAGTTCTTC.

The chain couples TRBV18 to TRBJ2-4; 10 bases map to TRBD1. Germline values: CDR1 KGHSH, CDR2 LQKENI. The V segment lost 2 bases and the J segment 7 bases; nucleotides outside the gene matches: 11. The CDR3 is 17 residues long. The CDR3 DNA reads TGTGCCAGCTCACCAAGGAGTATGGGACAGGGGTCGAACATTCAGTACTTC. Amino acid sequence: CASSPRSMGQGSNIQYF.

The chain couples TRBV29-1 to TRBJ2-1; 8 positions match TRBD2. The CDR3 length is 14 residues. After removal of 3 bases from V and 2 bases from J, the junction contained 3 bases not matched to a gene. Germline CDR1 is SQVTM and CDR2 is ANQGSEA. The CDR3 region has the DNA TGCAGCGTTGAGGGACTAGTCCCCTACAATGAGCAGTTCTTC. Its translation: CSVEGLVPYNEQFF.

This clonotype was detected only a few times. The CDR3 loop is CASSLAGGLAENEQFF. CDR3 coding DNA: TGTGCCAGCAGCTTAGCAGGGGGACTAGCGGAAAATGAGCAGTTCTTC. This chain connects TRBV7-9 to TRBJ2-1, with 11 nucleotides matching TRBD2. Per germline, CDR1 SEHNR and CDR2 FQNEAQ (reference sequence). The CDR3 runs 16 residues. With 0 bases clipped from V and 7 bases from J, the junction kept 5 bases outside the gene matches.

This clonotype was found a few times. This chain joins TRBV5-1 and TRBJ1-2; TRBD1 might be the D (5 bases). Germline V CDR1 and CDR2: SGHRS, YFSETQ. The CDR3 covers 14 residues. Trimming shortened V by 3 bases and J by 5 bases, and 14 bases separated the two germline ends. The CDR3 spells CASSWDPEIYGYTF. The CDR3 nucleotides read TGCGCCAGCAGCTGGGACCCCGAGATATATGGCTACACCTTC.

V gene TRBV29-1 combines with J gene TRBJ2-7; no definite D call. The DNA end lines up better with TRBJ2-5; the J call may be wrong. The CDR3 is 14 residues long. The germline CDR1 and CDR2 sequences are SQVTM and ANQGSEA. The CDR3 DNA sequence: TGCAGCGTTGAAGTAGTGGGCCGGAAAGAGACCCAGTACTTC. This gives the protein CSVEVVGRKETQYF.

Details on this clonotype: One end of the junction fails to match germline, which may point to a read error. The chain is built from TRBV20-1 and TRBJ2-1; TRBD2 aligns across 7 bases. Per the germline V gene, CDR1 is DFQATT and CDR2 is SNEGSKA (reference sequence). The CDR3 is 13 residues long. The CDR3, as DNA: TGCAGTACTAGCGACCCAGCCTACAATGAGCAGTTCTTC. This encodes CSTSDPAYNEQFF.

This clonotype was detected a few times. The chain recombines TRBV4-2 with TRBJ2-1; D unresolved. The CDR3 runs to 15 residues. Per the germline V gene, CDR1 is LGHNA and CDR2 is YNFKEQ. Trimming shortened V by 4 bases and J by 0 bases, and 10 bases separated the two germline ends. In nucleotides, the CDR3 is TGTGCCAGCAGCCCTTCAGCGAGCTCCTACAATGAGCAGTTCTTC. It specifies CASSPSASSYNEQFF.

This chain's CDR3 is CASSLDRAGGAYGYTF. The CDR3 bases are TGTGCCAGCAGCTTAGATCGGGCGGGCGGGGCGTACGGCTACACCTTC. This chain links TRBV11-2 with TRBJ1-2, with a weak D call TRBD1 (5 bases). Trimming shortened V by 0 bases and J by 8 bases, and 19 bases separated the two germline ends. Germline lookup yields CDR1 SGHAT and CDR2 FQNNGV. This CDR3 comprises 16 residues.

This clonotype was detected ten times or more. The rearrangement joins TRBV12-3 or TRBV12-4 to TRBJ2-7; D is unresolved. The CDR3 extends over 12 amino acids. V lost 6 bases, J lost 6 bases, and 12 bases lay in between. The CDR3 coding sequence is TGTGCCAGCAGCGCCTCGACCCTCGAGCAGTACTTC. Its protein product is CASSASTLEQYF.